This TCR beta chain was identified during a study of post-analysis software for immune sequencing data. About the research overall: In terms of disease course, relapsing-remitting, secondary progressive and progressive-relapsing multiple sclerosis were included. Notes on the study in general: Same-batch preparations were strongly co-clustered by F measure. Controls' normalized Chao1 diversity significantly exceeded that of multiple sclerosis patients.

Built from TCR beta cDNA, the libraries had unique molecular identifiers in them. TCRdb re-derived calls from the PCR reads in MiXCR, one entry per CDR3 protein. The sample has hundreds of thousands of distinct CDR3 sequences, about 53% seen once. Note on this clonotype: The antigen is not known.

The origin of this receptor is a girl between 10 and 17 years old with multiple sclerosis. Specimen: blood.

The CDR3 bases are TGTGCCAGCAGCTCCTCCAAACACAGAGCAACTAATGAAAAACTGTTTTTT. Protein product: CASSSSKHRATNEKLFF. The rearrangement joins TRBV7-9 to TRBJ1-4; D not resolved. The V and J ends lost 4 bases and 0 bases respectively, with 15 bases between them. Germline loops: CDR1 SEHNR, CDR2 FQNEAQ (reference sequence). The CDR3 spans 17 residues. Looking up the rest from reference TRBV7-9 and TRBJ1-4 gives the full variable domain: DTGVSQNPRHKITKRGQNVTFRCDPISEHNRLYWYRQTLGQGPEFLTYFQNEAQLEKSRLLSDRFSAERPKGSFSTLEIQRTEQGDSAMYLCASSSSKHRATNEKLFFGSGTQLSVL.